This TCR beta chain is from a study of neoadjuvant anti-PD-1 for oral cavity cancer. Sequencing used immunoSEQ multiplex PCR; TCRdb keeps in-frame clones, though not all of them. The sample shows more than 50,000 clones, roughly 80% of them seen only once. This receptor was taken from a person aged 35-79 years with oral cavity squamous cell carcinoma. Specimen: PBMCs, collected before nivolumab (anti-PD-1) treatment.

CDR3 nucleotides: TGTGCCAGCAGCTTAGTCCTCGCAGGGAACACTGAAGCTTTCTTT. Its protein product is CASSLVLAGNTEAFF. The J gene is TRBJ1-1, the V gene TRBV7-6; D uncertain. The length of the CDR3 is 15 residues. Trimming cost V 1 base and J 1 base, with 10 bases left between them. Germline V gene lookup returns CDR1 SGHVS and CDR2 FNYEAQ.